The 9 T cell receptor beta chains below were found in one sample sequenced in a study of blood T cells in healthy people across ages. Primers used in a second PCR of about 6 to 11 cycles were a sample-barcoded 5' primer and a J-beta primer mix. TCRdb reprocessed the 5' RACE reads with MiXCR, giving one entry per CDR3 protein. Of 650,000 to 1,000,000 distinct CDR3 sequences listed, 30% to 45% are singletons. The sequencing sample was made of blood. Every receptor here comes from a man between 18 and 29 years old in good health.

The chain carries TRBV7-3 and TRBJ2-2, with D maybe TRBD1 (5 bases). The CDR3 has 18 residues. In germline, CDR1 is SGHTA, CDR2 FQGTGA. V was cut by 1 base and J by 6 bases, with 21 bases left in between. CDR3 in amino acids: CASSLSNPQGPRAGELFF. The CDR3, as DNA: TGTGCCAGCAGCTTAAGTAATCCGCAGGGCCCACGCGCCGGGGAGCTGTTTTTT.

V usage is TRBV21-1 and J usage is TRBJ2-2. TRBV21-1 is classified as a pseudogene. The CDR3 is made up of 14 amino acids. CDR3 loop: CASSKARLTGELFF. CDR3 nucleotides: TGTGCCAGCAGCAAAGCGCGGTTGACCGGGGAGCTGTTTTTT.

The sample holds a few counts of this clonotype. This sequence joins TRBV14 and TRBJ1-1, with TRBD1 as a possible D gene (5 bases). V dropped 4 bases and J dropped 1 base, with 13 bases sitting between them. The germline CDR1 and CDR2 sequences are SGHDN and FVKESK. The CDR3 is made up of 15 amino acids. DNA of the CDR3: TGTGCCAGCAGCCGTGAGACAGTAAGGAACACTGAAGCTTTCTTT. Translated: CASSRETVRNTEAFF.

This clonotype was picked up a small number of times. The CDR3 coding sequence is TGTGCCAGCAGGGGGACAGGGTCGAACACTGAAGCTTTCTTT. Translated: CASRGTGSNTEAFF. The chain has TRBV12-3 or TRBV12-4 and TRBJ1-1; TRBD1 aligns across 9 bases. The CDR3 consists of 14 residues. J was trimmed by 1 base and V by 6 bases; bases with no gene match: 3.

This clonotype has a count of ten or more. V is TRBV4-2 and J is TRBJ2-5; the D gene is possibly TRBD2 (6 bases). The V and J ends lost 4 bases and 0 bases respectively, with 18 bases between them. Germline CDR1 is LGHNA and CDR2 is YNFKEQ. The CDR3 length is 17 residues. The CDR3: CASSPPSGSLYQETQYF. DNA for the CDR3: TGTGCCAGCAGCCCCCCCAGCGGGTCGCTGTACCAAGAGACCCAGTACTTC.

This chain uses TRBV14 with TRBJ2-5; no clear D. The CDR3 totals 16 residues. The germline gives CDR1 SGHDN, CDR2 FVKESK. Trimming cost V 1 base and J 11 bases, with 23 bases left between them. CDR3 coding DNA: TGTGCCAGCAGCCAAGTCTTGGCCGGACCGCCGGGTGAGCAGTACTTC. This gives the protein CASSQVLAGPPGEQYF.

The chain carries TRBV5-6 and TRBJ2-7; a weak D match, TRBD2 (5 bases). Germline assignment: CDR1 SGHDT and CDR2 YYEEEE. CDR3 size: 16 residues. Trimming removed 3 bases from V and 0 bases from J, with 16 bases in between. The CDR3 region is CASSYEGRSSSYEQYF. The CDR3 coding sequence is TGTGCCAGCAGCTATGAGGGAAGGTCCAGCTCCTACGAGCAGTACTTC.

This chain connects TRBV6-5 to TRBJ1-2; TRBD1 might be the D (5 bases). This CDR3 has 16 residues. V was cut by 6 bases and J by 0 bases, with 17 bases left in between. Germline CDR1 is MNHEY and CDR2 is SVGAGI. The CDR3 loop is CASSARDRPANYGYTF. The DNA for the CDR3 is TGTGCCAGCAGCGCAAGGGACCGACCAGCTAACTATGGCTACACCTTC.

This clonotype has only a few counts. The V gene is TRBV4-3, the J gene TRBJ1-1; possibly TRBD1 for D (5 bases). The V gene lost 4 bases and the J gene lost 3 bases, with 15 bases spanning the gap. This CDR3 region has 15 residues. Germline V gene lookup returns CDR1 LGHNA and CDR2 YSLEER. DNA of the CDR3: TGCGCCAGCAGCCCGTCGGGGGAGAGGGACACTGAAGCTTTCTTT. Translating it yields CASSPSGERDTEAFF.